Listed below are T cell receptor beta chains from one sample, sequenced in a study of T cell responses to AZD1222 COVID-19 vaccine. The repertoire was sequenced with immunoSEQ multiplex PCR; TCRdb's copy has only in-frame clones and lacks some. The table shows 73,000 or so clones, with approximately 89% occurring only once. Sequencing was performed on peripheral blood, taken on day 0 of AZD1222 vaccination. All receptors come from an adult in good health. Each CDR3 is given with its conserved first and last residue. The order of the fields is V gene, J gene, D gene, clone size, CDR3 protein, CDR3 DNA. The D gene is left open where the match is weak. Where a row states a size, it is once, few, many or the class of an expanded clone; other rows omit it.

v_gene: TRBV18
j_gene: TRBJ1-6
d_gene: NA
abundance: few
CDR3aa: CASSPPNSPLHF
CDR3nt: TGTGCCAGCTCACCACCAAATTCACCCCTCCACTTT

v_gene: TRBV12-3/TRBV12-4
j_gene: TRBJ1-2
d_gene: NA
abundance: NA
CDR3aa: CASSTDSIYGYTF
CDR3nt: TGTGCCAGCAGTACGGACAGTATCTATGGCTACACCTTC

v_gene: TRBV6-2/TRBV6-3
j_gene: TRBJ2-7
d_gene: TRBD2
abundance: NA
CDR3aa: CASSYGGGSEQYF
CDR3nt: TGTGCCAGCAGTTACGGGGGGGGGTCCGAGCAGTACTTC

v_gene: TRBV7-7
j_gene: TRBJ2-5
d_gene: TRBD1
abundance: NA
CDR3aa: CASSLQGVGETQYF
CDR3nt: TGTGCCAGCAGCTTACAGGGGGTGGGGGAGACCCAGTACTTC

v_gene: TRBV6-4
j_gene: TRBJ1-6
d_gene: NA
abundance: once
CDR3aa: CASGEGPNSPLHF
CDR3nt: TGTGCCAGCGGAGAGGGACCGAATTCACCCCTCCACTTT

v_gene: TRBV5-4
j_gene: TRBJ2-2
d_gene: NA
abundance: NA
CDR3aa: CASSLLGSGELFF
CDR3nt: TGTGCCAGCAGCTTGTTGGGGTCCGGGGAGCTGTTTTTT

v_gene: TRBV7-8
j_gene: TRBJ2-5
d_gene: NA
abundance: NA
CDR3aa: CASSREDEQETQYF
CDR3nt: TGTGCCAGCAGCCGTGAGGACGAACAAGAGACCCAGTACTTC

v_gene: TRBV6-1
j_gene: TRBJ2-3
d_gene: TRBD1
abundance: NA
CDR3aa: CASSEMRTGTQYF
CDR3nt: TGTGCCAGCAGTGAAATGAGGACAGGGACGCAGTATTTT

v_gene: TRBV5-4
j_gene: TRBJ1-1
d_gene: NA
abundance: NA
CDR3aa: CASSSGLNTEAFF
CDR3nt: TGTGCCAGCAGCTCAGGCCTTAACACTGAAGCTTTCTTT

v_gene: TRBV4-3
j_gene: TRBJ1-5
d_gene: NA
abundance: NA
CDR3aa: CASSQDSQGGQPQHF
CDR3nt: TGCGCCAGCAGCCAAGATTCACAGGGTGGTCAGCCCCAGCATTTT

v_gene: TRBV24-1
j_gene: TRBJ1-2
d_gene: NA
abundance: once
CDR3aa: CATSGARDYGYTF
CDR3nt: TGTGCCACCAGTGGGGCCAGGGACTATGGCTACACCTTC

v_gene: TRBV27
j_gene: TRBJ1-2
d_gene: TRBD1
abundance: NA
CDR3aa: CASSPDRAYGYTF
CDR3nt: TGTGCCAGCAGCCCTGACAGGGCCTATGGCTACACCTTC

v_gene: TRBV5-4
j_gene: TRBJ2-7
d_gene: NA
abundance: NA
CDR3aa: CASSLGPSRGPEQYF
CDR3nt: TGTGCCAGCAGCTTGGGGCCTAGTCGGGGCCCCGAGCAGTACTTC

v_gene: TRBV2
j_gene: TRBJ1-1
d_gene: TRBD1
abundance: NA
CDR3aa: CASTGQGADEAFF
CDR3nt: TGTGCCAGCACTGGACAGGGGGCCGATGAAGCTTTCTTT

v_gene: TRBV28
j_gene: TRBJ1-6
d_gene: NA
abundance: NA
CDR3aa: CASLPSGYNSPLHF
CDR3nt: TGTGCCAGCTTACCATCCGGGTATAATTCACCCCTCCACTTT

v_gene: TRBV27
j_gene: TRBJ2-1
d_gene: TRBD2
abundance: NA
CDR3aa: CASSHFSGRANYNEQFF
CDR3nt: TGTGCCAGCAGTCACTTTAGCGGGAGGGCCAATTACAATGAGCAGTTCTTC

v_gene: TRBV1
j_gene: TRBJ2-4
d_gene: NA
abundance: once
CDR3aa: CTSSQVGLRASLMGNIQYF
CDR3nt: TGCACCAGCAGCCAAGTTGGCCTCCGGGCTAGCCTGATGGGGAACATTCAGTACTTC

v_gene: TRBV29-1
j_gene: TRBJ1-1
d_gene: TRBD1
abundance: NA
CDR3aa: CSTRSIPRGQAELNTEAFF
CDR3nt: TGCAGCACGCGCTCAATCCCCCGTGGACAGGCCGAGCTGAACACTGAAGCTTTCTTT

v_gene: TRBV9
j_gene: TRBJ2-1
d_gene: TRBD2
abundance: NA
CDR3aa: CASSVAGGWNEQFF
CDR3nt: TGTGCCAGCAGCGTAGCGGGGGGGTGGAATGAGCAGTTCTTC

v_gene: TRBV30
j_gene: TRBJ2-7
d_gene: NA
abundance: NA
CDR3aa: CASISRAEQYF
CDR3nt: TGTGCCTCGATTTCCAGGGCGGAGCAGTACTTC

v_gene: TRBV4-3
j_gene: TRBJ2-7
d_gene: NA
abundance: NA
CDR3aa: CASSQSGGVAYEQYF
CDR3nt: TGCGCCAGCAGCCAGTCAGGAGGCGTAGCCTACGAGCAGTACTTC

v_gene: TRBV7-3
j_gene: TRBJ2-7
d_gene: TRBD2
abundance: NA
CDR3aa: CASSLSSGGYEQYF
CDR3nt: TGTGCCAGCAGCTTAAGTAGCGGGGGCTACGAGCAGTACTTC

v_gene: TRBV28
j_gene: TRBJ2-7
d_gene: NA
abundance: NA
CDR3aa: CASSLTGVFNEQYF
CDR3nt: TGTGCCAGCAGTTTAACGGGAGTGTTCAACGAGCAGTACTTC

v_gene: TRBV27
j_gene: TRBJ1-1
d_gene: NA
abundance: NA
CDR3aa: CASSLGTEAFF
CDR3nt: TGTGCCAGCAGTTTAGGGACTGAAGCTTTCTTT

v_gene: TRBV6-5
j_gene: TRBJ2-1
d_gene: TRBD2
abundance: NA
CDR3aa: CASSRGTSGYNEQFF
CDR3nt: TGTGCCAGCAGCCGGGGGACTAGCGGTTACAATGAGCAGTTCTTC

v_gene: TRBV21-1
j_gene: TRBJ2-7
d_gene: NA
abundance: once
CDR3aa: CASSTPGQGAYEQYF
CDR3nt: TGTGCCAGCAGCACACCGGGACAGGGAGCCTACGAGCAGTACTTC

v_gene: TRBV7-2
j_gene: TRBJ1-6
d_gene: TRBD1
abundance: NA
CDR3aa: CASSLDRGGYNSPLHF
CDR3nt: TGTGCCAGCAGCTTGGACAGGGGCGGTTATAATTCACCCCTCCACTTT

v_gene: TRBV4-3
j_gene: TRBJ1-1
d_gene: NA
abundance: NA
CDR3aa: CASSQEVGLNTEAFF
CDR3nt: TGCGCCAGCAGCCAAGAGGTAGGGCTGAACACTGAAGCTTTCTTT

v_gene: TRBV5-5
j_gene: TRBJ2-3
d_gene: TRBD1
abundance: NA
CDR3aa: CASSSLGQGITDTQYF
CDR3nt: TGTGCCAGCAGCTCCCTCGGACAGGGAATCACAGATACGCAGTATTTT

v_gene: TRBV5-1
j_gene: TRBJ2-1
d_gene: NA
abundance: NA
CDR3aa: CASSAGISYNEQFF
CDR3nt: TGCGCCAGCAGCGCCGGAATTTCCTACAATGAGCAGTTCTTC

v_gene: TRBV30
j_gene: TRBJ2-3
d_gene: NA
abundance: NA
CDR3aa: CAWNRRVTGGSSTDTQYF
CDR3nt: TGTGCCTGGAACCGACGGGTGACGGGTGGATCTAGCACAGATACGCAGTATTTT

v_gene: TRBV19
j_gene: TRBJ2-1
d_gene: TRBD1
abundance: NA
CDR3aa: CASTTGGYNEQFF
CDR3nt: TGTGCCAGTACCACAGGGGGATACAATGAGCAGTTCTTC

v_gene: TRBV24-1
j_gene: TRBJ2-2
d_gene: NA
abundance: NA
CDR3aa: CATSDLEPTRPYTGELFF
CDR3nt: TGTGCCACCAGTGATTTGGAGCCCACCAGACCCTACACCGGGGAGCTGTTTTTT

v_gene: TRBV5-1
j_gene: TRBJ2-7
d_gene: TRBD1
abundance: NA
CDR3aa: CASSMSGQGAYEQYF
CDR3nt: TGCGCCAGCAGCATGAGCGGACAGGGGGCTTACGAGCAGTACTTC

v_gene: TRBV5-6
j_gene: TRBJ1-2
d_gene: NA
abundance: NA
CDR3aa: CASSPRPWSYGYTF
CDR3nt: TGTGCCAGCAGCCCTCGGCCCTGGAGCTATGGCTACACCTTC

v_gene: TRBV4-1
j_gene: TRBJ2-5
d_gene: NA
abundance: NA
CDR3aa: CASSQDEQGWKTQYF
CDR3nt: TGCGCCAGCAGCCAAGATGAACAGGGATGGAAGACCCAGTACTTC

v_gene: TRBV27
j_gene: TRBJ2-7
d_gene: NA
abundance: NA
CDR3aa: CASSLSSGVSYEQYF
CDR3nt: TGTGCCAGCAGTTTATCGTCAGGAGTGTCCTACGAGCAGTACTTC

v_gene: TRBV7-9
j_gene: TRBJ1-2
d_gene: TRBD1
abundance: NA
CDR3aa: CASSRGTERGYTF
CDR3nt: TGTGCCAGCAGCAGAGGGACAGAGCGAGGCTACACCTTC

v_gene: TRBV5-1
j_gene: TRBJ2-1
d_gene: NA
abundance: NA
CDR3aa: CASSRGTGYNEQFF
CDR3nt: TGCGCCAGCAGCCGCGGGACCGGCTACAATGAGCAGTTCTTC

v_gene: TRBV10-3
j_gene: TRBJ2-4
d_gene: TRBD1
abundance: NA
CDR3aa: CATRGTGGAQNIQYF
CDR3nt: TGTGCCACCCGAGGGACAGGGGGCGCCCAAAACATTCAGTACTTC

v_gene: TRBV7-3
j_gene: TRBJ2-1
d_gene: NA
abundance: NA
CDR3aa: CASSLIGSEQFF
CDR3nt: TGTGCCAGCAGCTTAATCGGGAGTGAGCAGTTCTTC

v_gene: TRBV6-7
j_gene: TRBJ2-5
d_gene: TRBD2
abundance: NA
CDR3aa: CASSYPWLAGAGETQYF
CDR3nt: TGTGCCAGCAGTTACCCTTGGCTAGCGGGAGCTGGAGAGACCCAGTACTTC

v_gene: TRBV28
j_gene: TRBJ1-5
d_gene: NA
abundance: few
CDR3aa: CASSLTGIVGQPQHF
CDR3nt: TGTGCCAGCAGTTTAACAGGGATTGTGGGTCAGCCCCAGCATTTT